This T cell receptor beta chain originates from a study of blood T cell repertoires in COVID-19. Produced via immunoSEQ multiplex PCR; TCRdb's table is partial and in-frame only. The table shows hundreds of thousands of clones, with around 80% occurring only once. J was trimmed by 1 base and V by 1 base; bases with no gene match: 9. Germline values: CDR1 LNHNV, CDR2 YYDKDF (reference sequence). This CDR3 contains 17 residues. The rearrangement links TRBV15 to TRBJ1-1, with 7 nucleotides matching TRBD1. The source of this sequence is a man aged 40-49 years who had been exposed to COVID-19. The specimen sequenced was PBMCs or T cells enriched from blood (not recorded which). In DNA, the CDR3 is TGTGCCACCAGCAGAGGGAGAACAGGGGCGGGGAACACTGAAGCTTTCTTT. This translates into CATSRGRTGAGNTEAFF. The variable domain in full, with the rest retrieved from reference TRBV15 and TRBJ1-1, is DAMVIQNPRYQVTQFGKPVTLSCSQTLNHNVMYWYQQKSSQAPKLLFHYYDKDFNNEADTPDNFQSRRPNTSFCFLDIRSPGLGDTAMYLCATSRGRTGAGNTEAFFGQGTRLTVV.